The text below deals with one TCR beta chain. Its specificity is unknown. The data were taken from a study of CD8+CD57+ T cells in acquired aplastic anemia. Whole-study results and caveats: Over 25 shared CD8+ CDR3s appeared highly expressed within patients' immunodominant clones.

Sequenced patients had shown CD8+CD57+ cell expansion by flow cytometry. Every one of the patients had aplastic anemia (severe, acquired). Genomic DNA acted as the template from which TCR beta VDJ combination and CDR3 sequence profiling were carried out. A single record per CDR3 protein comes from TCRdb applying MiXCR to the reads. The sample includes about 160,000 distinct CDR3 sequences, around half of them seen just once. The clonotype originates from a human donor with aplastic anemia. Sequences were obtained from sorted CD4+, CD8+, or CD8+CD57+ T cells (not recorded which) from PBMCs.

The CDR3 DNA reads TGTGCCAGCAGTTACGGACTAGCGGGAGTTAATGAGCAGTTCTTC. This translates into CASSYGLAGVNEQFF. This chain uses TRBV6-5 with TRBJ2-1; TRBD2 matches 13 bases. With V trimmed by 2 bases and J by 7 bases, 2 bases remained unmatched. Germline loops: CDR1 MNHEY, CDR2 SVGAGI. The CDR3 has 15 residues.